This TCR beta chain was captured by sequencing in a study of shared clonotypes between healthy human individuals. Study-wide findings and caveats: Naive CD4 clonotypes were shared across a few donors at about 5%.

Repertoires were generated with immunoSEQ multiplex PCR, while TCRdb's copy carries only in-frame clones and drops some. The repertoire holds around 2,000,000 clones, roughly 94% seen once, with roughly 0.13% in the top ten. Trimming left V 5 bases short and J 5 bases short, with 10 bases between. Germline-derived CDR1 and CDR2 are GTSNPN and SVGIG (reference sequence). This CDR3 region has 12 residues. This clone has just a few counts. Its antigen is not identified. The sample consisted of naive CD4+ T cells sorted from blood. As for subset: CD45RA+ positively selected. The gene calls are TRBV30 and TRBJ1-5; no clear D. The sequence derives from a man aged 18 to 29 in good health. CDR3 sequence reads: CAWSPSDQPQHF. The DNA for the CDR3 is TGTGCCTGGTCTCCCTCTGATCAGCCCCAGCATTTT.